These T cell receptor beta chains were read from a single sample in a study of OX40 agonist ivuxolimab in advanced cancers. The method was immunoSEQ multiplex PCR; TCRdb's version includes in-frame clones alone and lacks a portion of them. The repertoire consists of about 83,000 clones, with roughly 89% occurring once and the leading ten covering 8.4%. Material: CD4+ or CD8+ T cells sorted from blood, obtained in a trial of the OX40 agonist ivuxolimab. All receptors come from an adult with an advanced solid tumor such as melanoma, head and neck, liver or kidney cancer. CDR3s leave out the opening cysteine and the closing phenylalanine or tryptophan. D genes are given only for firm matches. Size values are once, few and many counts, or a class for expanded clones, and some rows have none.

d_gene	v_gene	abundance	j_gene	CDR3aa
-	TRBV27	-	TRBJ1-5	ASRHGVYQPQH
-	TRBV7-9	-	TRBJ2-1	ASSLAFPIEQF
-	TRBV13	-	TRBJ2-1	ASRSGSGGNEQF
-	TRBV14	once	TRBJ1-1	ASSQEDSNTEAF
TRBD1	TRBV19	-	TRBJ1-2	ASSPAPGMAGQGPGYT
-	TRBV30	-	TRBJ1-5	AWGTENSNQPQH
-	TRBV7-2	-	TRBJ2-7	ASSFFRGYEQY
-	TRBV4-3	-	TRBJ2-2	ASSQDFWSGELF
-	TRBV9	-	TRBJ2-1	ASAGHSYNEQF
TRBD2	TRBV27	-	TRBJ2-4	ASSLRPLAGGHIQY
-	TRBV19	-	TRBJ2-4	ASSIVEGGQNIQY
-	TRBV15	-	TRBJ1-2	ATSRDGQRTYGYT
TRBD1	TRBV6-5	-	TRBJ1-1	ASSHGQGNTEAF
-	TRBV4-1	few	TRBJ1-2	ASSQGETEIVYGYT
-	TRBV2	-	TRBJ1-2	ASPGPGNGYT
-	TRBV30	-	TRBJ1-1	AWSVTGTEAF
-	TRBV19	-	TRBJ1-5	ASSVTSFSNQPQH